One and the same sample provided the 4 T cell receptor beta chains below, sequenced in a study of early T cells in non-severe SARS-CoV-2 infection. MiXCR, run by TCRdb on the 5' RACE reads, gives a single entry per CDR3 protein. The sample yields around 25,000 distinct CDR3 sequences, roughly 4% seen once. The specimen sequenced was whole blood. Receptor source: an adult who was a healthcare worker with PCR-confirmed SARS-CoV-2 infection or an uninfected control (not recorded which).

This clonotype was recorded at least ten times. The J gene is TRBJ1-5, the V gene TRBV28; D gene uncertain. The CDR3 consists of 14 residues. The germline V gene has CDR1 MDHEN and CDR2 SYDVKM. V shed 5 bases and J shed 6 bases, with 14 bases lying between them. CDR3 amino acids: CASSARRGGQPQHF. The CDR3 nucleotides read TGTGCCAGCAGTGCTAGAAGAGGAGGTCAGCCCCAGCATTTT. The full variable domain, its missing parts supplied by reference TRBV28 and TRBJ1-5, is DVKVTQSSRYLVKRTGEKVFLECVQDMDHENMFWYRQDPGLGLRLIYFSYDVKMKEKGDIPEGYSVSREKKERFSLILESASTNQTSMYLCASSARRGGQPQHFGDGTRLSIL.

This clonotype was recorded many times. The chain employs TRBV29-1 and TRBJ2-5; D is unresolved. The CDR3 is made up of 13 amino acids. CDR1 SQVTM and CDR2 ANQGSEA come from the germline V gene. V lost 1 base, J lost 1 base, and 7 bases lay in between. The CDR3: CSVEVSPQETQYF. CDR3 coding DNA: TGCAGCGTTGAAGTGTCACCCCAAGAGACCCAGTACTTC.

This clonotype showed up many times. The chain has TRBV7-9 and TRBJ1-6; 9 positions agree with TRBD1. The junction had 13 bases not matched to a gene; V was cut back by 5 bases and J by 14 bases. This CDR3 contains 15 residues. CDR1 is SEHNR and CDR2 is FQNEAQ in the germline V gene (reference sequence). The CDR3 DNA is TGTGCCAGCAGCGCCGGGACAGGGATGTCCGGGGCCCTCCACTTT. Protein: CASSAGTGMSGALHF.

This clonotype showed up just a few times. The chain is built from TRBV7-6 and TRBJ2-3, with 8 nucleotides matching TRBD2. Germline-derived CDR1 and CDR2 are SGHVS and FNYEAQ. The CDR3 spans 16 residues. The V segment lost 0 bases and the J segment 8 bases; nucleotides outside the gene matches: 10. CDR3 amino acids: CASSLAEAGLAGTQYF. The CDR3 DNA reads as TGTGCCAGCAGCTTAGCAGAAGCGGGCCTAGCGGGTACGCAGTATTTT.